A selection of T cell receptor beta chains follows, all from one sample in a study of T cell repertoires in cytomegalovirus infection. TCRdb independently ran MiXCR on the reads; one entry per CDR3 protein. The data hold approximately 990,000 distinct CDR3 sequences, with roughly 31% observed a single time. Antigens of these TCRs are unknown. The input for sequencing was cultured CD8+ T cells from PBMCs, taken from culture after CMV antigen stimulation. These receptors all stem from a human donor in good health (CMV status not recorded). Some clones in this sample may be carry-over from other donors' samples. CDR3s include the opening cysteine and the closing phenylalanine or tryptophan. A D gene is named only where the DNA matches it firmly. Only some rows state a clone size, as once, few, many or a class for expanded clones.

CDR3 DNA: TGTGCCAGCAGTGACCGAGGCGGCCCGAGGTATGAGCAGTTCTTC
CDR3 protein: CASSDRGGPRYEQFF
clone size: few
D gene: -
V gene: TRBV6-4
J gene: TRBJ2-1

CDR3 DNA: TGTGTCAGCAGCGTGGGGGCGTCCTATGGCTACACCTTC
CDR3 protein: CVSSVGASYGYTF
clone size: -
D gene: -
V gene: TRBV5-6
J gene: TRBJ1-2

CDR3 DNA: TGTGCCAGCAGCGGACAGGGGGCCGATAATCAGCCCCAGCATTTT
CDR3 protein: CASSGQGADNQPQHF
clone size: few
D gene: TRBD1
V gene: TRBV7-9
J gene: TRBJ1-5

CDR3 DNA: TGCGCCAGCAGCTTGGTGCGGGAGAACACCGGGGAGCTGTTTTTT
CDR3 protein: CASSLVRENTGELFF
clone size: -
D gene: -
V gene: TRBV5-1
J gene: TRBJ2-2

CDR3 DNA: TGCGCCAGCAGCTTGGCACTAGCTCTCTACAATGAGCAGTTCTTC
CDR3 protein: CASSLALALYNEQFF
clone size: -
D gene: -
V gene: TRBV5-1
J gene: TRBJ2-1

CDR3 DNA: TGTGCCAGCAGCTTATATTCCGGGACTCAGCCCCAGCATTTT
CDR3 protein: CASSLYSGTQPQHF
clone size: once
D gene: -
V gene: TRBV11-2
J gene: TRBJ1-5

CDR3 DNA: TGCGCCAGCAGCTCTTCCGGGACGAGAGAGCAGTACTTC
CDR3 protein: CASSSSGTREQYF
clone size: -
D gene: -
V gene: TRBV5-1
J gene: TRBJ2-7

CDR3 DNA: TGTGCCAGCAGCACCTCACTCCAGGGAGGCTACACCTTC
CDR3 protein: CASSTSLQGGYTF
clone size: -
D gene: -
V gene: TRBV12-3/TRBV12-4
J gene: TRBJ1-2

CDR3 DNA: TGTGCCATCAGGGGGCCCGGGACTAGCGGGGGGGCCGGCTACAATGAGCAGTTCTTC
CDR3 protein: CAIRGPGTSGGAGYNEQFF
clone size: few
D gene: TRBD2
V gene: TRBV10-3
J gene: TRBJ2-1

CDR3 DNA: TGTGCCAGCAGTTTATCGCCGGACAGACTGATTAATTCACCCCTCCACTTT
CDR3 protein: CASSLSPDRLINSPLHF
clone size: many
D gene: -
V gene: TRBV27
J gene: TRBJ1-6

CDR3 DNA: TGTGCCAGCAGGCAAGCGGGGGGGGCCGAAAGAGAGACCCAGTACTTC
CDR3 protein: CASRQAGGAERETQYF
clone size: -
D gene: TRBD2
V gene: TRBV27
J gene: TRBJ2-5

CDR3 DNA: TGTGCCAGCAGCCTCGGGGGCGCCCCTGAAAAACTGTTTTTT
CDR3 protein: CASSLGGAPEKLFF
clone size: -
D gene: -
V gene: TRBV9
J gene: TRBJ1-4

CDR3 DNA: TGCGCCAGCAGCCAGACAGGGATCCCTAAGTCGGATATCTACGAGCAGTACTTC
CDR3 protein: CASSQTGIPKSDIYEQYF
clone size: -
D gene: TRBD1
V gene: TRBV4-1
J gene: TRBJ2-7

CDR3 DNA: TGTGCCGGGGCGTCTAGCCATGGCCGGGAGCAGTTCTTC
CDR3 protein: CAGASSHGREQFF
clone size: -
D gene: -
V gene: TRBV6-2/TRBV6-3
J gene: TRBJ2-1

CDR3 DNA: TGTGCCAGCAGCCTCACGATAGGGTTAGGGTCGATTGAGGCCCTCCACTTT
CDR3 protein: CASSLTIGLGSIEALHF
clone size: -
D gene: -
V gene: TRBV2
J gene: TRBJ1-6

CDR3 DNA: TGTGCCAGCAGCCCCAGCCCTATCTATGGCTACACCTTC
CDR3 protein: CASSPSPIYGYTF
clone size: few
D gene: -
V gene: TRBV12-3/TRBV12-4
J gene: TRBJ1-2

CDR3 DNA: TGTGCAGCACGGACAGGAATATTACAAGCCTATGGCTACACCTTC
CDR3 protein: CAARTGILQAYGYTF
clone size: -
D gene: TRBD1
V gene: TRBV2
J gene: TRBJ1-2

CDR3 DNA: TGTGCCACCAGGGAAGGGGGTTCCACTGAAGCTTTCTTT
CDR3 protein: CATREGGSTEAFF
clone size: few
D gene: -
V gene: TRBV24-1
J gene: TRBJ1-1

CDR3 DNA: TGCGCCAGCAGCGCTCCATACGGGCGCGCTACGGTAGCTTTCTTT
CDR3 protein: CASSAPYGRATVAFF
clone size: few
D gene: -
V gene: TRBV4-1
J gene: TRBJ1-1

CDR3 DNA: TGTGCCAGCAGCTCCCACACGGGTACAGCGGATATCACAGATACGCAGTATTTT
CDR3 protein: CASSSHTGTADITDTQYF
clone size: many
D gene: -
V gene: TRBV7-2
J gene: TRBJ2-3

CDR3 DNA: TGTGCCAGCAGTAGCGGGACAGGGGGAGATACGCAGTATTTT
CDR3 protein: CASSSGTGGDTQYF
clone size: -
D gene: TRBD1
V gene: TRBV25-1
J gene: TRBJ2-3

CDR3 DNA: TGTGCCAGCAGCTTGACGGGCGGACCTCGCACAGATACGCAGTATTTT
CDR3 protein: CASSLTGGPRTDTQYF
clone size: few
D gene: -
V gene: TRBV7-9
J gene: TRBJ2-3

CDR3 DNA: TGTGCCAGCAGCTTAGTCCAGGGGATGTCCAATGAGCAGTCCTTC
CDR3 protein: CASSLVQGMSNEQSF
clone size: -
D gene: -
V gene: TRBV11-1
J gene: TRBJ2-1

CDR3 DNA: TGTGCCAGCACTGTGGGGGTTTTGGGTCTCGAGCAGTACTTC
CDR3 protein: CASTVGVLGLEQYF
clone size: few
D gene: -
V gene: TRBV6-1
J gene: TRBJ2-7

CDR3 DNA: TGTGCCAGCAGCTTAGAGGGATCAGGAGCTAACTATGGCTACACCTTC
CDR3 protein: CASSLEGSGANYGYTF
clone size: many
D gene: -
V gene: TRBV7-2
J gene: TRBJ1-2

CDR3 DNA: TGTGCCAGCAGCTCTTCGACTAGCGGAGAAGAGACCCAGTACTTC
CDR3 protein: CASSSSTSGEETQYF
clone size: -
D gene: TRBD2
V gene: TRBV7-9
J gene: TRBJ2-5

CDR3 DNA: TGTGCCAGCGGGGTGGGGCTCTACAATGAGCAGTTCTTC
CDR3 protein: CASGVGLYNEQFF
clone size: few
D gene: -
V gene: TRBV7-6
J gene: TRBJ2-1

CDR3 DNA: TGTGCCAGCAGCTTAGGTCGGAGCGGGTGGGGGGCCAACGTCCTGACTTTC
CDR3 protein: CASSLGRSGWGANVLTF
clone size: many
D gene: -
V gene: TRBV7-8
J gene: TRBJ2-6

CDR3 DNA: TGTGCCAGCAGCTTGTGGGGGAGAGATTACGAGCAGTACTTC
CDR3 protein: CASSLWGRDYEQYF
clone size: -
D gene: -
V gene: TRBV5-4
J gene: TRBJ2-7

CDR3 DNA: TGTGCCAGCAGTTACCCGGGGGCCGGGAGGACCAAAAACATTCAGTACTTC
CDR3 protein: CASSYPGAGRTKNIQYF
clone size: -
D gene: -
V gene: TRBV6-2/TRBV6-3
J gene: TRBJ2-4

CDR3 DNA: TGTGCCAGCAGCTTGACGGGGGTGGATCAGCCCCAGCATTTT
CDR3 protein: CASSLTGVDQPQHF
clone size: few
D gene: -
V gene: TRBV5-6
J gene: TRBJ1-5

CDR3 DNA: TGTGCCAGCAGCCCCGGATTGGGGACGACCATCTCCTACGAGCAGTACTTC
CDR3 protein: CASSPGLGTTISYEQYF
clone size: -
D gene: -
V gene: TRBV7-6
J gene: TRBJ2-7

CDR3 DNA: TGTGCCAGCAATAACGGGGGATCCTACAATGAGCAGTTCTTC
CDR3 protein: CASNNGGSYNEQFF
clone size: -
D gene: -
V gene: TRBV2
J gene: TRBJ2-1

CDR3 DNA: TGCGCCAGCAGCCAAGACGGGTCACTTAATTCACCCCTCCACTTT
CDR3 protein: CASSQDGSLNSPLHF
clone size: -
D gene: -
V gene: TRBV4-1
J gene: TRBJ1-6

CDR3 DNA: TGTGCCAGCAGCTTACCCAAAGACAGGGTAGCGGGGGTGGATGAGCAGTTCTTC
CDR3 protein: CASSLPKDRVAGVDEQFF
clone size: -
D gene: TRBD2
V gene: TRBV7-9
J gene: TRBJ2-1

CDR3 DNA: TGTGCCAGCAGTTACTCGATTGGGACGGACTATGGCTACACCTTC
CDR3 protein: CASSYSIGTDYGYTF
clone size: -
D gene: -
V gene: TRBV6-8
J gene: TRBJ1-2

CDR3 DNA: TGCGCCAGCAGCCCCCGGGACAGGGGGGTTGCTAATGAAAAACTGTTTTTT
CDR3 protein: CASSPRDRGVANEKLFF
clone size: few
D gene: TRBD1
V gene: TRBV4-1
J gene: TRBJ1-4

CDR3 DNA: TGTGCCAACAGTTTAGGGGGTCTGAACACTGAAGCTTTCTTT
CDR3 protein: CANSLGGLNTEAFF
clone size: -
D gene: -
V gene: TRBV27
J gene: TRBJ1-1

CDR3 DNA: TGTGCCAGCAGTCCCCGGACAGGGAAAAATGAGCAGTTCTTC
CDR3 protein: CASSPRTGKNEQFF
clone size: few
D gene: TRBD1
V gene: TRBV12-3/TRBV12-4
J gene: TRBJ2-1